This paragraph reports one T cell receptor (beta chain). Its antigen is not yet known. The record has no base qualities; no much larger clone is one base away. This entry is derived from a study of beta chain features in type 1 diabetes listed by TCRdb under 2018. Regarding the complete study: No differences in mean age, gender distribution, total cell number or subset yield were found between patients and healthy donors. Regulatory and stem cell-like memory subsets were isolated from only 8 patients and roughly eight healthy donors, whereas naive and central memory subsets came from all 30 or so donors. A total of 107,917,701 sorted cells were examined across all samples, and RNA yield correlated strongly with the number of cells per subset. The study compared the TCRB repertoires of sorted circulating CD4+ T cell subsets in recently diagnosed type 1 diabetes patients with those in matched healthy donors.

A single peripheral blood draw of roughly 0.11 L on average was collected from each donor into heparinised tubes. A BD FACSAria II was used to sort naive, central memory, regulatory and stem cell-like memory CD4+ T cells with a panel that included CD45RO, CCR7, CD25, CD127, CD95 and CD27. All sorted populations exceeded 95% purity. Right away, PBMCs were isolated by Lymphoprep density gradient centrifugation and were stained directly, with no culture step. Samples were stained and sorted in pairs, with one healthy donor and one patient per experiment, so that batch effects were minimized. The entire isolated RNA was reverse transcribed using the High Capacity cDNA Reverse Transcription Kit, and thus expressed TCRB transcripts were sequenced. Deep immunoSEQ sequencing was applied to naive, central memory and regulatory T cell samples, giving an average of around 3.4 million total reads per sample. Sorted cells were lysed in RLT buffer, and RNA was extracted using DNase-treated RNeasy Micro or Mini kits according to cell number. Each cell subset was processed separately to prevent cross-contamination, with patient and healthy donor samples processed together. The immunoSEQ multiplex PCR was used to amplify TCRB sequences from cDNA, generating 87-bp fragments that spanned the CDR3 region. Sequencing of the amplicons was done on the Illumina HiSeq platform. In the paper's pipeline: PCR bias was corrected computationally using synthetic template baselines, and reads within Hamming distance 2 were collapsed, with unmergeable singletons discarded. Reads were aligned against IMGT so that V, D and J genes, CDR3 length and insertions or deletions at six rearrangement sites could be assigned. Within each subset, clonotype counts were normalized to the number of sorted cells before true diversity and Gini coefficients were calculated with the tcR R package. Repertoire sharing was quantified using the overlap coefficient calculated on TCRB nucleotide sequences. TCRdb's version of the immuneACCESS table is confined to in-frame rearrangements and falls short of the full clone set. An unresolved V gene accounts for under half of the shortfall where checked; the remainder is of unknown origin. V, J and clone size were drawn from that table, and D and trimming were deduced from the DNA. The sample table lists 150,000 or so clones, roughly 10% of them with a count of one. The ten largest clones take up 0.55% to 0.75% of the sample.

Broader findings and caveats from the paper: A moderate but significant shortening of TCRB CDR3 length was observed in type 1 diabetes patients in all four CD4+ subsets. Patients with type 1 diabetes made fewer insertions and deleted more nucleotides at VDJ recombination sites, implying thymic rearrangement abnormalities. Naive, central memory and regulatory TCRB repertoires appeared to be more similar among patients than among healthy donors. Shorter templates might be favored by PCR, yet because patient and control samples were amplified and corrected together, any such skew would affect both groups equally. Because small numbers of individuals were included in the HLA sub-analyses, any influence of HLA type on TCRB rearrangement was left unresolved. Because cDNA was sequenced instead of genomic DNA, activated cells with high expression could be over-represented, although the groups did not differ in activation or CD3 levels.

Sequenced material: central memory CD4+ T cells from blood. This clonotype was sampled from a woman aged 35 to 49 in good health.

The CDR3 here reads CASSLRQGSMETQYF. DNA sequence: TGTGCCAGCAGCTTACGACAGGGGTCAATGGAGACCCAGTACTTC. Recombination connected TRBV7-9 to TRBJ2-5; 8 central nucleotides agree with TRBD1. Looking up the germline V gene (reference sequence) yields CDR1 SEHNR and CDR2 FQNEAQ. V loses 2 bases at its end and J loses 5 bases; junction bases beyond the gene matches: 7. The CDR3 runs 15 residues from the cysteine to the phenylalanine. The entry retains the CDR3 DNA only, 45 bases that are in frame from base 1.